The T cell receptor beta chain under discussion was sequenced for a study of human T cells and chemical hapten exposure. Study-level points and caveats: The study found that PT1 expanded TCR counts correlated positively with patch test score.

TCRdb recomputed calls from the RACE reads with MiXCR, one row per CDR3 protein. This sample has 360,000 or so distinct CDR3 sequences, with around 6% found just once. This sample's time point: patch test 2, 6 weeks after DPC sensitization. Treatment reported: therapeutic diphenylcyclopropenone sensitization with weekly scalp DPC. This clonotype was detected only a few times. What it binds is unknown. V lost 0 bases, J lost 1 base, and 3 bases stayed unmatched. The CDR3 runs to 16 residues. CDR1 is SGHDT and CDR2 is YYEEEE in the germline V gene. The sample here was whole blood, taken in connection with sensitization to the hapten diphenylcyclopropenone (DPC). The V and J genes are TRBV5-6 and TRBJ2-5, with 10 bases matching TRBD2. The sequence came from a woman between 18 and 29 years old with alopecia areata. Some clones in this sample may be carry-over from other donors' samples. The CDR3 bases are TGTGCCAGCAGCTTGGCCAAGCGGGGGGGCCAAGAGACCCAGTACTTC. Protein product: CASSLAKRGGQETQYF.